This TCR beta chain was retrieved from a study of blood T cell repertoires in COVID-19. Study information: From the United States, Italy and Spain came samples of acute and convalescent COVID-19. T cells, B-cell-depleted T cells, or PBMCs supplied cDNA or gDNA.

The data were produced by immunoSEQ multiplex PCR, yet TCRdb's version contains in-frame clones alone and is incomplete. The data hold about 170,000 clones, with about nine tenths observed a single time. V was cut by 4 bases and J by 4 bases, with 17 bases left in between. CDR3 length: 15 amino acids. Germline V lookup: CDR1 SQVTM, CDR2 ANQGSEA. V gene TRBV29-1 combines with J gene TRBJ2-1; maybe TRBD2 (6 bases). Material for sequencing was peripheral blood. This TCR came from a man in his 70s with acute or convalescent COVID-19. CDR3 nucleotide sequence: TGCAGCGTTGTACACGGGGGACGAAGGTACAATGAGCAGTTCTTC. It yields the protein CSVVHGGRRYNEQFF.